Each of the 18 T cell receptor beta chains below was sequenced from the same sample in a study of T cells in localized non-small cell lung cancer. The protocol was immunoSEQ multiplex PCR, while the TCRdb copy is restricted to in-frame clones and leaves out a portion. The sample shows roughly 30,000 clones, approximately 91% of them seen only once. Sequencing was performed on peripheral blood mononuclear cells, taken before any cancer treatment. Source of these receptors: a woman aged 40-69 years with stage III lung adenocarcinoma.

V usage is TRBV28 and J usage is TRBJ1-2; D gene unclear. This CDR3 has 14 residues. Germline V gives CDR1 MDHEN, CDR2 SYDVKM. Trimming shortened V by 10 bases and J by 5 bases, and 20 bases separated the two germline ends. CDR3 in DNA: TGTGCCATAATGGCCTCGGGAGGGTGGTATGGCTACACCTTC. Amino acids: CAIMASGGWYGYTF.

The CDR3 nucleotides read TGTGCCAGCAGTGCCCCGGGACTAGCGGGAGGTGGGAGCTCCTACGAGCAGTACTTC. Translation gives CASSAPGLAGGGSSYEQYF. The chain employs TRBV28 and TRBJ2-7, with 15 bases identical to TRBD2. Per the germline V gene, CDR1 is MDHEN and CDR2 is SYDVKM. The CDR3 sequence is 19 residues long. With V trimmed by 5 bases and J by 0 bases, 11 bases remained unmatched.

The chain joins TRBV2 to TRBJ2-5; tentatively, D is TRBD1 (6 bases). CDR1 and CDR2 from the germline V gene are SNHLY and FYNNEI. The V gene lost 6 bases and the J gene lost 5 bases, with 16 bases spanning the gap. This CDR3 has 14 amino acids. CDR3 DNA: TGTGCCAGCAGAGCCGGGACAAGGTGGGAGACCCAGTACTTC. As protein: CASRAGTRWETQYF.

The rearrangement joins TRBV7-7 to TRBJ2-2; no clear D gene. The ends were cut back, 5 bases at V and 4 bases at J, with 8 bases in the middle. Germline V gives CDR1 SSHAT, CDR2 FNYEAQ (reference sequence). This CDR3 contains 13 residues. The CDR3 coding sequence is TGTGCCAGCAGCGCAGCCGTCACCGGGGAGCTGTTTTTT. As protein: CASSAAVTGELFF.

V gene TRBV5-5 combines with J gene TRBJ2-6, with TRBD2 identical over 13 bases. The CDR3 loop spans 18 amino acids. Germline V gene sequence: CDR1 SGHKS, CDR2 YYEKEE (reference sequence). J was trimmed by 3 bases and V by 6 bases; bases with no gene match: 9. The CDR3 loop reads CASTSRTSGRDGANVLTF. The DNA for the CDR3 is TGTGCCAGCACCTCCCGAACTAGCGGGAGGGATGGGGCCAACGTCCTGACTTTC.

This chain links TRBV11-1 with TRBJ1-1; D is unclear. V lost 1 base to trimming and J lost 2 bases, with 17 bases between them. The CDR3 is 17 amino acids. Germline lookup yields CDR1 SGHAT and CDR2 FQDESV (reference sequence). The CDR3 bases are TGTGCCAGCAGCTTAGGAGGTCCCCGGCTGATTAACACTGAAGCTTTCTTT. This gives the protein CASSLGGPRLINTEAFF.

DNA for the CDR3: TGCGCCAGCAGCTTTAGCGGGGGGATGGAGACCCAGTACTTC. It translates to CASSFSGGMETQYF. The rearrangement uses TRBV5-1 and TRBJ2-5, with 10 bases lining up with TRBD2. CDR3 length: 14 amino acids. The V segment lost 2 bases and the J segment 5 bases; nucleotides outside the gene matches: 3. Germline assignment: CDR1 SGHRS and CDR2 YFSETQ.

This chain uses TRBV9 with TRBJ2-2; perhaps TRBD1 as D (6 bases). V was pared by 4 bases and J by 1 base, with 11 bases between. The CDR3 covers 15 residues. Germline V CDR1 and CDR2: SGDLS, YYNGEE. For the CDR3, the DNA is TGTGCCAGCAGCCCTCAGACAGGGAACACCGGGGAGCTGTTTTTT. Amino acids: CASSPQTGNTGELFF.

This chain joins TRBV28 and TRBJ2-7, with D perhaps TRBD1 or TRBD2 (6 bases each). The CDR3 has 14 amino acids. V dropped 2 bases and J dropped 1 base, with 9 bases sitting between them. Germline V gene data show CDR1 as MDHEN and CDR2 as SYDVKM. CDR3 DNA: TGTGCCAGCAGTTTAGTAGGGGGGTCCTACGAGCAGTACTTC. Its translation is CASSLVGGSYEQYF. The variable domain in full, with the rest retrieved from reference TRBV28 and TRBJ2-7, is DVKVTQSSRYLVKRTGEKVFLECVQDMDHENMFWYRQDPGLGLRLIYFSYDVKMKEKGDIPEGYSVSREKKERFSLILESASTNQTSMYLCASSLVGGSYEQYFGPGTRLTVT.

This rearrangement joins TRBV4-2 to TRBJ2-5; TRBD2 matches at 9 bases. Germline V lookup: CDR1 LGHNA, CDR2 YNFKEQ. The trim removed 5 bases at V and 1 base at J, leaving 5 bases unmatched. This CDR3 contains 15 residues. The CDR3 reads CASSLQRGAQETQYF. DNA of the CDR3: TGTGCCAGCAGCTTGCAGCGGGGGGCCCAAGAGACCCAGTACTTC.

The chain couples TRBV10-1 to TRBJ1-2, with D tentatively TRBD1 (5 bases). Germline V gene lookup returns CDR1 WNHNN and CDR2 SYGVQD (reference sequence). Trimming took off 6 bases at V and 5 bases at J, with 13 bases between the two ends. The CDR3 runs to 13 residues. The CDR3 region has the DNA TGCGCCAGCAGCCCGTCCGGGACTTATGGCTACACCTTC. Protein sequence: CASSPSGTYGYTF.

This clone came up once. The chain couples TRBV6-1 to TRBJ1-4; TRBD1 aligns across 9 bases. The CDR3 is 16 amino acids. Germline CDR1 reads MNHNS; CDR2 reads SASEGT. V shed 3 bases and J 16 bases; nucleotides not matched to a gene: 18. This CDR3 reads CASSDYRGQGEKLKFF. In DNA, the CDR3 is TGTGCCAGCAGTGACTACAGGGGGCAGGGAGAAAAACTCAAGTTTTTT.

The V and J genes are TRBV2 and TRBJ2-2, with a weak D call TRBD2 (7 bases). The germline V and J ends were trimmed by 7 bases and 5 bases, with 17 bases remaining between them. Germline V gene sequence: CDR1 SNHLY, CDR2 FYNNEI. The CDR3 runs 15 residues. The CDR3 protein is CASNPRGRGTGELFF. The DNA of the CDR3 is TGTGCCAGCAACCCGCGGGGGCGCGGGACCGGGGAGCTGTTTTTT.

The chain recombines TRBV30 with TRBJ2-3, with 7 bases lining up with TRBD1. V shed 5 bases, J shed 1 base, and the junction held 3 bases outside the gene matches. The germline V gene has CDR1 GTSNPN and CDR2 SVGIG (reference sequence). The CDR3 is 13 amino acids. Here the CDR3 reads CAWRQGGTDTQYF. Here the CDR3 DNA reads TGTGCCTGGCGGCAGGGGGGCACAGATACGCAGTATTTT.

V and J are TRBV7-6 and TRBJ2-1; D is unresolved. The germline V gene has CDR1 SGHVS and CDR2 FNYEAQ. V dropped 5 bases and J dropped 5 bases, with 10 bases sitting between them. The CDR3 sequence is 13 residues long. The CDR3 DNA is TGTGCCAGCAGCCCTCCGGGCAACAATGAGCAGTTCTTC. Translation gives CASSPPGNNEQFF.

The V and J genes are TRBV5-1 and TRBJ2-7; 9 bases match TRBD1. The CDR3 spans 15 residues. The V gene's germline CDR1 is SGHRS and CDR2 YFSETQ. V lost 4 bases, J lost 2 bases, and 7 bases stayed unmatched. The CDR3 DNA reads TGCGCCAGCAGCCCCCGGGACAGGGTCCCCTACGAGCAGTACTTC. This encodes CASSPRDRVPYEQYF.

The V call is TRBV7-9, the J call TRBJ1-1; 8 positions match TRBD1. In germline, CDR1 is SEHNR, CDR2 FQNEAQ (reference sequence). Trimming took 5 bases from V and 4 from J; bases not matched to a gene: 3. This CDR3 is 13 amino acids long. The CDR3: CASSLTGGTEAFF. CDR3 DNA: TGTGCCAGCAGCCTCACAGGGGGCACTGAAGCTTTCTTT.

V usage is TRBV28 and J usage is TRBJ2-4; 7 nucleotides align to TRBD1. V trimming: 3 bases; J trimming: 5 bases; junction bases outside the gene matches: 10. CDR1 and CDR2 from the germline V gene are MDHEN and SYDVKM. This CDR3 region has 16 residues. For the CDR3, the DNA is TGTGCCAGCAGTTTCACAACCGACAGGGTCCAAAACATTCAGTACTTC. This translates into CASSFTTDRVQNIQYF.